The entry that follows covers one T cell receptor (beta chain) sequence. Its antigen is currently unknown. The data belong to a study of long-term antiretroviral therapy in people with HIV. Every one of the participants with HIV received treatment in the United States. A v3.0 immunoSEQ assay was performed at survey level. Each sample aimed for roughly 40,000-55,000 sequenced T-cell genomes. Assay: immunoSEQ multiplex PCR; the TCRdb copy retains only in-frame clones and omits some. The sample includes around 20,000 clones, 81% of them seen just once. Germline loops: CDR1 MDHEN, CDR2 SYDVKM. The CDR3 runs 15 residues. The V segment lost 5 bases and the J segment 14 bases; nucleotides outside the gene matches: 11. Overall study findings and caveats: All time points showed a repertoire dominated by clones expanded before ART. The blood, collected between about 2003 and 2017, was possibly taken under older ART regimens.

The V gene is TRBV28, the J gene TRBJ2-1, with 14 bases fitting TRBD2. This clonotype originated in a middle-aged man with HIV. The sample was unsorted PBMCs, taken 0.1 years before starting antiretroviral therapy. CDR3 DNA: TGTGCCAGCAGTCTTGGGACTAGCGGGAGACGTTCGGAGTTCTTC. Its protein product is CASSLGTSGRRSEFF.